This is a list of T cell receptor beta chains from one sample in a study of a mutant IDH1 vaccine in newly diagnosed glioma. Produced via immunoSEQ multiplex PCR; TCRdb's table is partial and in-frame only. Of 41,000 or so clones in the sample, 78% are singletons; the top ten hold around 6.6%. No cognate antigen is known for these TCRs. The specimen was PBMCs, collected from a glioma patient whose treatment included an IDH1 peptide vaccine. These receptors were collected from a woman aged 40 to 50 with glioma. Some clones in this sample may be carry-over from other donors' samples. Both conserved end residues are part of each CDR3. The D gene is left open where the match is weak. A clone size is listed for some rows: how often the clone was seen (once, few, many), or a class if it is expanded.

TRBJ1-2	TRBV12-5	.	.	CASGFGAHYGYTF	TGTGCTAGTGGTTTCGGGGCCCACTATGGCTACACCTTC
TRBJ2-2	TRBV27	.	.	CASLTLERGNGELFF	TGTGCCAGCCTTACGTTGGAGCGTGGGAACGGGGAGCTGTTTTTT
TRBJ2-2	TRBV7-2	.	TRBD1	CASSSQKGAGIPGELFF	TGTGCCAGCAGCTCACAAAAGGGGGCCGGGATCCCCGGGGAGCTGTTTTTT
TRBJ1-1	TRBV19	medium-sized	.	CASSLGQFTEAFF	TGTGCCAGTAGCCTGGGCCAGTTCACTGAAGCTTTCTTT
TRBJ2-3	TRBV7-4	.	.	CASSLPGPEKYF	TGTGCCAGCAGCTTACCGGGGCCCGAGAAGTATTTT
TRBJ2-1	TRBV10-2	once	TRBD2	CASRGAGGPGNEQFF	TGCGCCAGCAGGGGAGCGGGAGGGCCGGGGAATGAGCAGTTCTTC
TRBJ1-6	TRBV14	.	TRBD1	CASSPPGQYNSPLHF	TGTGCCAGCAGCCCACCGGGACAGTATAATTCACCCCTCCACTTT
TRBJ2-5	TRBV11-2	once	.	CASSLGSGGGQETQYF	TGTGCCAGCAGCTTAGGCAGTGGCGGCGGACAAGAGACCCAGTACTTC
TRBJ1-1	TRBV5-1	.	.	CASSLPLNTEAFF	TGCGCCAGCAGCTTGCCGTTAAACACTGAAGCTTTCTTT
TRBJ2-2	TRBV19	.	.	CASSIDRAASGELFF	TGTGCCAGTAGTATAGATCGGGCTGCTTCCGGGGAGCTGTTTTTT
TRBJ1-5	TRBV18	.	.	CASSHFNTDWTSNQPQHF	TGTGCCAGCTCACATTTTAACACAGACTGGACATCCAATCAGCCCCAGCATTTT
TRBJ2-7	TRBV5-6	.	.	CASSLDRQGKAYEQYF	TGTGCCAGCAGCTTGGATAGGCAGGGTAAGGCCTACGAGCAGTACTTC
TRBJ1-1	TRBV5-4	few	.	CASSLLSGTEAFF	TGTGCCAGCAGCCTACTATCAGGGACTGAAGCTTTCTTT
TRBJ2-7	TRBV4-1	.	.	CASSQDHLRFYEQYF	TGCGCCAGCAGCCAAGATCACCTGAGGTTCTACGAGCAGTACTTC
TRBJ2-7	TRBV29-1	few	.	CSGQGNAGGAGEQYF	TGCAGCGGACAGGGTAATGCTGGGGGGGCCGGCGAGCAGTACTTC
TRBJ2-5	TRBV7-2	.	TRBD2	CASSLRARGEGTQYF	TGTGCCAGCAGCTTAAGGGCTCGGGGGGAGGGGACCCAGTACTTC
TRBJ2-3	TRBV9	.	.	CASSVSGKVTDTQYF	TGTGCCAGCAGCGTATCGGGGAAAGTAACAGATACGCAGTATTTT
TRBJ1-5	TRBV27	.	.	CASRHGSQPQHF	TGTGCCAGCAGGCACGGGAGTCAGCCCCAGCATTTT
TRBJ1-4	TRBV4-3	.	.	CASSQGPGTMNEKLFF	TGCGCCAGCAGCCAAGGCCCGGGGACAATGAATGAAAAACTGTTTTTT
TRBJ1-2	TRBV15	once	.	CATSRDLDYYGYTF	TGTGCCACCAGCAGAGATCTAGATTACTATGGCTACACCTTC
TRBJ2-6	TRBV5-1	.	.	CASSWATVRPGANVLTF	TGCGCCAGCAGCTGGGCGACAGTCCGGCCTGGGGCCAACGTCCTGACTTTC
TRBJ2-7	TRBV9	.	TRBD2	CASSVRTSNYEQYF	TGTGCCAGCAGCGTACGGACTAGTAACTACGAGCAGTACTTC
TRBJ1-3	TRBV7-6	.	.	CASSLAGGNTIYF	TGTGCCAGCAGCTTAGCGGGGGGAAACACCATATATTTT
TRBJ2-7	TRBV29-1	.	TRBD2	CSVEDRDSSGGAYEQYF	TGCAGCGTTGAAGATCGGGATAGTAGCGGGGGGGCCTACGAGCAGTACTTC
TRBJ1-3	TRBV6-4	.	TRBD1	CASSAPFSLRTGRGNTIYF	TGTGCCAGCAGTGCCCCCTTCTCTTTACGGACAGGGAGAGGAAACACCATATATTTT
TRBJ2-3	TRBV29-1	.	.	CSVEWGGDTQYF	TGCAGCGTTGAGTGGGGTGGTGATACGCAGTATTTT